This is a list of T cell receptor beta chains from one sample in a study of blood T cell repertoires in COVID-19. Sequencing was performed with immunoSEQ multiplex PCR; in TCRdb, only in-frame clones are kept and a portion is missing. This repertoire shows about 250,000 clones, around 91% found once; its top ten account for less than 2.5%. Sequenced input: PBMCs or T cells enriched from blood (not recorded which). Receptor source: a woman under 30 who had recovered from COVID-19. The CDR3 runs from the conserved cysteine through the conserved F or W. The order of the fields is V gene, J gene, clone size, D gene, CDR3 DNA, CDR3 protein. D genes are given only for firm matches. A clone size is listed for some rows: how often the clone was seen (once, few, many), or a class if it is expanded.

v_call: TRBV6-4
j_call: TRBJ2-1
clone_size: .
d_call: .
cdr3_nt: TGTGCCAGCAGTGACTCCGCGAGTTCAACCTACAATGAGCAGTTCTTC
cdr3_aa: CASSDSASSTYNEQFF

v_call: TRBV2
j_call: TRBJ2-2
clone_size: .
d_call: .
cdr3_nt: TGTGCCAGCTGGCTTCAAACGCCGGGGACCGGGGAGCTGTTTTTT
cdr3_aa: CASWLQTPGTGELFF

v_call: TRBV9
j_call: TRBJ2-3
clone_size: .
d_call: TRBD2
cdr3_nt: TGTGCCAGTTCCTACGGCGGGGGGGAGCAGTATTTT
cdr3_aa: CASSYGGGEQYF

v_call: TRBV11-2
j_call: TRBJ2-3
clone_size: .
d_call: TRBD2
cdr3_nt: TGTGCCAGCACAGGCACGGGGGGGAGCACAGATACGCAGTATTTT
cdr3_aa: CASTGTGGSTDTQYF

v_call: TRBV4-1
j_call: TRBJ1-1
clone_size: .
d_call: .
cdr3_nt: TGCGCCAGCAGCCAACAGCCTGACAGTTACACTGAAGCTTTCTTT
cdr3_aa: CASSQQPDSYTEAFF

v_call: TRBV19
j_call: TRBJ1-2
clone_size: .
d_call: .
cdr3_nt: TGTGCCAGTAGTATTGTGGAGGGATCCAGCTATGGCTACACCTTC
cdr3_aa: CASSIVEGSSYGYTF

v_call: TRBV5-1
j_call: TRBJ2-7
clone_size: .
d_call: .
cdr3_nt: TGCGCCAGCAGCTTGGAGGTTAGCGCCTACGAGCAGTACTTC
cdr3_aa: CASSLEVSAYEQYF

v_call: TRBV9
j_call: TRBJ2-1
clone_size: .
d_call: TRBD2
cdr3_nt: TGTGCCAGCAGCCCCCGGGGGGGGGAGGGCAATGAGCAGTTCTTC
cdr3_aa: CASSPRGGEGNEQFF

v_call: TRBV27
j_call: TRBJ2-2
clone_size: .
d_call: TRBD2
cdr3_nt: TGTGCCAGCAGTTTATCGACTAGCGGGAACACCGGGGAGCTGTTTTTT
cdr3_aa: CASSLSTSGNTGELFF

v_call: TRBV6-5
j_call: TRBJ1-1
clone_size: .
d_call: TRBD1
cdr3_nt: TGTGCCAGCAGTCTTTACCAGACAGGGGGCACTGAAGCTTTCTTT
cdr3_aa: CASSLYQTGGTEAFF

v_call: TRBV18
j_call: TRBJ2-7
clone_size: .
d_call: TRBD2
cdr3_nt: TGTGCCAGCTCACCGGGAGGGTCGTACTACGAGCAGTACTTC
cdr3_aa: CASSPGGSYYEQYF

v_call: TRBV5-4
j_call: TRBJ1-2
clone_size: .
d_call: .
cdr3_nt: TGTGCCAGCAGCTTGAACGCGAACGGCTACACCTTC
cdr3_aa: CASSLNANGYTF

v_call: TRBV3-1/TRBV3-2
j_call: TRBJ2-5
clone_size: few
d_call: TRBD1
cdr3_nt: TGTGCCAGCAGCCAAGGGGACAGACCGAAAGAGACCCAGTACTTC
cdr3_aa: CASSQGDRPKETQYF

v_call: TRBV9
j_call: TRBJ2-2
clone_size: .
d_call: TRBD1
cdr3_nt: TGTGCCAGCAGCAAAGGACAGGTGTTGGAGGAGCTGTTTTTT
cdr3_aa: CASSKGQVLEELFF